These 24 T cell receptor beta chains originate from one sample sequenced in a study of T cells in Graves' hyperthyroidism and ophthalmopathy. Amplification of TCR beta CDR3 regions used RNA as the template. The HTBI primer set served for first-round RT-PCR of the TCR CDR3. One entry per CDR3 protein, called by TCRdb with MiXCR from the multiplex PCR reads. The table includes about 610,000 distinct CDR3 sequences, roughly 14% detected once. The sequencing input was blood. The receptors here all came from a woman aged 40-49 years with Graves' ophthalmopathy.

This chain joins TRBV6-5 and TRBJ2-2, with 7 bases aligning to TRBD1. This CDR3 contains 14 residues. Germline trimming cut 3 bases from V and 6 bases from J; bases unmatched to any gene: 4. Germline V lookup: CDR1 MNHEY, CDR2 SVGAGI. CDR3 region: CASSYRQGAGELFF. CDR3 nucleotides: TGTGCCAGCAGTTATAGGCAGGGGGCCGGGGAGCTGTTTTTT.

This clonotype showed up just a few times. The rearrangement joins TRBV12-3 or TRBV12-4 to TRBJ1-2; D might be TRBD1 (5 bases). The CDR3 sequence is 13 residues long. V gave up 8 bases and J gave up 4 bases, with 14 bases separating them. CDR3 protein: CASGTTASYGYTF. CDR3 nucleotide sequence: TGTGCCAGCGGGACGACAGCTTCCTATGGCTACACCTTC.

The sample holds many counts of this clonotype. The CDR3 loop is CASSMRLAGGPHEQYF. The CDR3 DNA follows: TGTGCCAGCAGCATGAGACTAGCGGGAGGGCCCCACGAGCAGTACTTC. The gene calls are TRBV11-2 and TRBJ2-7, with 14 bases matching TRBD2. There are 16 residues in the CDR3. V dropped 5 bases and J dropped 5; count of bases not matched to a gene: 8. Per germline, CDR1 SGHAT and CDR2 FQNNGV. The variable domain in full, completed from reference TRBV11-2 and TRBJ2-7, reads EAGVAQSPRYKIIEKRQSVAFWCNPISGHATLYWYQQILGQGPKLLIQFQNNGVVDDSQLPKDRFSAERLKGVDSTLKIQPAKLEDSAVYLCASSMRLAGGPHEQYFGPGTRLTVT.

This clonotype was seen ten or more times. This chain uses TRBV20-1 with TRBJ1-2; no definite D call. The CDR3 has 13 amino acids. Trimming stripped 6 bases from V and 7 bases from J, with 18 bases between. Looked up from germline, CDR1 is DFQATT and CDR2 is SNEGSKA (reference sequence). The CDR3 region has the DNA TGCAGTGCCCCTATAAGGGCGACTCCTGGCTACACCTTC. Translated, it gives CSAPIRATPGYTF.

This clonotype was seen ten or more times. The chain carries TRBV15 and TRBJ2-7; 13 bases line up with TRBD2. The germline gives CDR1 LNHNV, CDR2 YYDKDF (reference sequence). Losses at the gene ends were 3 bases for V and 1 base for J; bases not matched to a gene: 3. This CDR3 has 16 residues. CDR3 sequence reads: CATSRGLAGRSYEQYF. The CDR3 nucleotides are TGTGCCACCAGCAGGGGACTAGCGGGAAGGTCCTACGAGCAGTACTTC.

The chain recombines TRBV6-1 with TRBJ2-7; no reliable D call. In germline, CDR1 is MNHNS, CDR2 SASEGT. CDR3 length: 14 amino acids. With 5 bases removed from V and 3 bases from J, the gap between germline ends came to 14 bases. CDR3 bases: TGTGCCAGCAGTCACGCCTCCACCCTCTACGAGCAGTACTTC. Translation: CASSHASTLYEQYF.

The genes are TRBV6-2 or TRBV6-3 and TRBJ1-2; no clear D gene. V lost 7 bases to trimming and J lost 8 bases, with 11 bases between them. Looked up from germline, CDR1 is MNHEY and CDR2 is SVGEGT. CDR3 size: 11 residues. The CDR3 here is CASNQAGGYTF. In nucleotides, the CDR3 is TGTGCCAGCAACCAGGCAGGAGGCTACACCTTC.

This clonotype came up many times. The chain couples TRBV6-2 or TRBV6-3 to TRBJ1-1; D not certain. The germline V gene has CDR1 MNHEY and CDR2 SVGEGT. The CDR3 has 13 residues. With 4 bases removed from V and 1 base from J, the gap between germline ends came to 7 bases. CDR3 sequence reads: CASSSVRNTEAFF. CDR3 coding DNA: TGTGCCAGCAGTTCGGTGCGGAACACTGAAGCTTTCTTT.

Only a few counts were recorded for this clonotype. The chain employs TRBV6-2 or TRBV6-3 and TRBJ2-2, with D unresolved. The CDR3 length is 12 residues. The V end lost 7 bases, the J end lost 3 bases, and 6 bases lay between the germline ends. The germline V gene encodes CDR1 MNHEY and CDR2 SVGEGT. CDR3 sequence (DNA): TGTGCCAGCAACGAAGACACCGGGGAGCTGTTTTTT. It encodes CASNEDTGELFF.

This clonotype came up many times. The CDR3 region is CASSPRTGGGEEKLFF. The CDR3 nucleotides are TGTGCCAGCAGTCCCCGGACAGGTGGGGGTGAAGAAAAACTGTTTTTT. The rearrangement joins TRBV25-1 to TRBJ1-4; 7 nucleotides match TRBD1. This CDR3 has 16 amino acids. The V gene's germline CDR1 is MGHDK and CDR2 SYGVNS. Trimming cost V 5 bases and J 8 bases; bases outside gene matches: 14. Variable domain in full (rest from reference TRBV25-1 and TRBJ1-4): EADIYQTPRYLVIGTGKKITLECSQTMGHDKMYWYQQDPGMELHLIHYSYGVNSTEKGDLSSESTVSRIRTEHFPLTLESARPSHTSQYLCASSPRTGGGEEKLFFGSGTQLSVL.

In nucleotides, the CDR3 is TGTGCCAGCAGTTCCGGGGCAGGGGAGACCCAGTACTTC. Its protein product is CASSSGAGETQYF. The rearrangement joins TRBV2 to TRBJ2-5, with D perhaps matching TRBD1 or TRBD2 (5 bases each). Per the germline V gene, CDR1 is SNHLY and CDR2 is FYNNEI. Trimming stripped 5 bases from V and 5 bases from J, with 12 bases between. CDR3 length equals 13 residues.

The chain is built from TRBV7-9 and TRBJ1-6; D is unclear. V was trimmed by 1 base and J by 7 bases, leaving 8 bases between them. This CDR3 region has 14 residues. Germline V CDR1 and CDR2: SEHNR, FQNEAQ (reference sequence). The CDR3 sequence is CASSLVAANSPLHF. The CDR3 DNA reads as TGTGCCAGCAGCTTAGTTGCAGCGAATTCACCCCTCCACTTT.

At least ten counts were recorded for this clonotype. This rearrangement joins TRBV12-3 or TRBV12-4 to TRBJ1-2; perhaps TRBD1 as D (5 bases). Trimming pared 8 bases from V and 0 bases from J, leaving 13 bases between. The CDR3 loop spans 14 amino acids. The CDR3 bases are TGTGCCAGCGCACGAGCGGGGGCTAACTATGGCTACACCTTC. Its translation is CASARAGANYGYTF.

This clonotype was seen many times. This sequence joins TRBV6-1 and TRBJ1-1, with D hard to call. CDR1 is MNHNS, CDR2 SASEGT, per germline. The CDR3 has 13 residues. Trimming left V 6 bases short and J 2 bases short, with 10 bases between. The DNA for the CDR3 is TGTGCCAGCAGCAGATCGGTTAACACTGAAGCTTTCTTT. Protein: CASSRSVNTEAFF.

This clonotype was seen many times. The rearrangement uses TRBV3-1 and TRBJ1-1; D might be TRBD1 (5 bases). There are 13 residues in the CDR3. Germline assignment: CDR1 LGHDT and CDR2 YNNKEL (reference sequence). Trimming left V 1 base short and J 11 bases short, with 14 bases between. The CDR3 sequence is CASSQGLIGVAFF. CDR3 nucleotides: TGTGCCAGCAGCCAAGGGTTAATAGGGGTGGCTTTCTTT.

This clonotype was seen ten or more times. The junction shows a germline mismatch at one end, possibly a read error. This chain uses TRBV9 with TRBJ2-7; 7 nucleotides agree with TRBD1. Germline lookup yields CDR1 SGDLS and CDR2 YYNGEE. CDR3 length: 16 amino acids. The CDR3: CASSGTAGTESSEQYF. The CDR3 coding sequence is TGTGCCAGCAGCGGAACAGCCGGGACAGAGTCCTCCGAGCAGTACTTC.

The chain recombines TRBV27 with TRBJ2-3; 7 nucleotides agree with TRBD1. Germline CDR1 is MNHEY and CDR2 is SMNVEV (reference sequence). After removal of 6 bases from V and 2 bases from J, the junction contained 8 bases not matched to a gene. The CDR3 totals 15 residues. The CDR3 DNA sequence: TGTGCCAGCAGCCTGCTGGGACAGTTCACAGATACGCAGTATTTT. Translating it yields CASSLLGQFTDTQYF.

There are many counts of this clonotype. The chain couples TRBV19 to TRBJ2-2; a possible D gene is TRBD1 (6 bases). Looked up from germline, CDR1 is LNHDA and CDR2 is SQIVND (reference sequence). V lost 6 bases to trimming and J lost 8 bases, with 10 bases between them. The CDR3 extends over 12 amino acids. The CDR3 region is CASRNRVGELFF. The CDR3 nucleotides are TGTGCCAGTAGGAACAGGGTAGGGGAGCTGTTTTTT.

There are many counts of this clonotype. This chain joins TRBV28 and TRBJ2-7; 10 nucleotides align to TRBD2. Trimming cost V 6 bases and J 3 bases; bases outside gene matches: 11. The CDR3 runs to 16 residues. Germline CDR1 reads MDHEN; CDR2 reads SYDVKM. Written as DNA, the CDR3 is TGTGCCAGCAGCCGTAGCGGGGGGACTTCCCTCTACGAGCAGTACTTC. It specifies CASSRSGGTSLYEQYF.

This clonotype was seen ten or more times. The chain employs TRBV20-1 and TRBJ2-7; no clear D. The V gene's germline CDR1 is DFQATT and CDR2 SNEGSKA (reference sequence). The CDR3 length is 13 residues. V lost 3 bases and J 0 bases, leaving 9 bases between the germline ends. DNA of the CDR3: TGCAGTGCTAGCACGGGCCTCTCCTACGAGCAGTACTTC. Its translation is CSASTGLSYEQYF.

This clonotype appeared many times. Here the CDR3 reads CASSPPVGAGYTF. Here the CDR3 DNA reads TGTGCCAGCAGCCCCCCCGTGGGGGCTGGCTACACCTTC. V usage is TRBV7-6 and J usage is TRBJ1-2; tentatively, D is TRBD1 (6 bases). The germline gives CDR1 SGHVS, CDR2 FNYEAQ. V was shortened by 5 bases and J by 7 bases, with 14 bases between the two germline ends. The CDR3 length is 13 residues.

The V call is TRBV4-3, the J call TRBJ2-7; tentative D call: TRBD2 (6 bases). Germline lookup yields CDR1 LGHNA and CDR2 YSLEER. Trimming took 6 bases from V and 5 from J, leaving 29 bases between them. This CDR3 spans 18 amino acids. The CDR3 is CASSLGRGTAGKMDEQYF. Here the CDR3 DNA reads TGCGCCAGCAGTCTGGGGCGGGGAACGGCGGGAAAAATGGACGAGCAGTACTTC.

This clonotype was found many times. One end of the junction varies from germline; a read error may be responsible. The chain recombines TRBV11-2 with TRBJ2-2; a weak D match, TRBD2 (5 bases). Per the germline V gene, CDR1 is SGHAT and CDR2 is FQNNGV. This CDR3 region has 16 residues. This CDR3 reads CASSLDVKLGTGEPFF. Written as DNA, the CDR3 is TGTGCCAGCAGCTTAGATGTTAAGTTAGGCACCGGGGAGCCGTTTTTT.

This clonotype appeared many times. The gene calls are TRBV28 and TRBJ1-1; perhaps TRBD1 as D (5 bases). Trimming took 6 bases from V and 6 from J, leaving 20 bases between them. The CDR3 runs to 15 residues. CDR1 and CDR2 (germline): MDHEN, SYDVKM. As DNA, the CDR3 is TGTGCCAGCAGCACACCCTCCGGGGGAGGCCCTGAAGCTTTCTTT. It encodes CASSTPSGGGPEAFF. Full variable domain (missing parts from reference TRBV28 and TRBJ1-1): DVKVTQSSRYLVKRTGEKVFLECVQDMDHENMFWYRQDPGLGLRLIYFSYDVKMKEKGDIPEGYSVSREKKERFSLILESASTNQTSMYLCASSTPSGGGPEAFFGQGTRLTVV.